These 31 T cell receptor beta chains were all obtained from the same sample, sequenced in a study of high-grade serous ovarian cancer treatment subgroups. Tumor tissue was taken before any definitive surgery or chemotherapy was given. Method: immunoSEQ multiplex PCR; TCRdb's copy keeps in-frame clones and lacks some. The data hold some 6,200 clones, with around 72% observed a single time. Sequencing was done on a sample of tumor tissue. The receptors shown here come from a human donor with high-grade serous ovarian cancer.

This clone was seen a few times. The rearrangement links TRBV7-8 to TRBJ1-1; D perhaps matches TRBD1 (5 bases). This CDR3 has 15 amino acids. V shed 1 base and J shed 3 bases, with 12 bases lying between them. CDR1 SGHVS and CDR2 FQNEAQ come from the germline V gene. The CDR3 region has the DNA TGTGCCAGCAGCTTAGTACCGGGGACCTACACTGAAGCTTTCTTT. Amino acids: CASSLVPGTYTEAFF. Full variable domain (outside the CDR3, taken from reference TRBV7-8 and TRBJ1-1): GAGVSQSPRYKVAKRGQDVALRCDPISGHVSLFWYQQALGQGPEFLTYFQNEAQLDKSGLPSDRFFAERPEGSVSTLKIQRTQQEDSAVYLCASSLVPGTYTEAFFGQGTRLTVV.

CDR3 sequence: CASRGAQETQYF. The CDR3 DNA is TGTGCCAGCAGAGGGGCCCAAGAGACCCAGTACTTC. The chain joins TRBV27 to TRBJ2-5; TRBD1 is a possible D gene (5 bases). Germline V lookup: CDR1 MNHEY, CDR2 SMNVEV (reference sequence). The CDR3 has 12 amino acids. The germline V and J ends were trimmed by 6 bases and 1 base, with 6 bases remaining between them.

The rearrangement uses TRBV2 and TRBJ2-1; TRBD1 is a possible D gene (6 bases). This CDR3 spans 13 amino acids. Per germline, CDR1 SNHLY and CDR2 FYNNEI. Trimming stripped 9 bases from V and 7 bases from J, with 16 bases between. The CDR3 sequence: CARGSQGRNEQFF. The CDR3, as DNA: TGTGCCAGAGGATCCCAGGGGCGGAATGAGCAGTTCTTC.

V gene TRBV28 combines with J gene TRBJ2-5; tentative D call: TRBD2 (6 bases). Germline V gene data show CDR1 as MDHEN and CDR2 as SYDVKM. This CDR3 region has 15 residues. V was trimmed by 5 bases and J by 2 bases, leaving 15 bases between them. The DNA of the CDR3 is TGTGCCAGCAGTAAGCCGATCAGCGGGCAAGAGACCCAGTACTTC. Protein sequence: CASSKPISGQETQYF.

This clone was detected only a few times. V is TRBV28 and J is TRBJ2-1; the match to TRBD2 covers 14 bases. After removal of 3 bases from V and 12 bases from J, the junction contained 7 bases not matched to a gene. Germline-derived CDR1 and CDR2 are MDHEN and SYDVKM. The CDR3 runs 15 residues. The CDR3 spells CASSFSTSGRAAQFF. The CDR3 DNA reads TGTGCCAGCAGTTTCTCGACTAGCGGGAGGGCTGCGCAGTTCTTC.

J is TRBJ2-1 and V is TRBV5-4; 8 bases match TRBD1. Germline CDR1 SGHNT, CDR2 YYREEE (reference sequence). V shed 0 bases and J 6 bases; nucleotides not matched to a gene: 8. The CDR3 is 16 amino acids. CDR3 DNA sequence: TGTGCCAGCAGCTTGGCTAGGACAGGGATAGTCAATGAGCAGTTCTTC. Protein product: CASSLARTGIVNEQFF.

The V gene is TRBV7-8, the J gene TRBJ1-5; D unresolved. Deletions cut 6 bases from V and 5 bases from J, with 11 bases between. The CDR3 sequence is 13 residues long. Germline V gives CDR1 SGHVS, CDR2 FQNEAQ. In DNA, the CDR3 is TGTGCCAGCAGTTCCGAGTGGGATCAGCCCCAGCATTTT. This sequence encodes CASSSEWDQPQHF.

In this sample, this clone turned up a few times. J is TRBJ2-1 and V is TRBV2; D is unresolved. The CDR3 totals 16 residues. Trimming took off 2 bases at V and 0 bases at J, with 11 bases between the two ends. Germline V gene sequence: CDR1 SNHLY, CDR2 FYNNEI. CDR3 in DNA: TGTGCCAGCAGTGAAAATGACCCCAACTCCTACAATGAGCAGTTCTTC. Its translation is CASSENDPNSYNEQFF.

This chain connects TRBV6-1 to TRBJ1-6; weak D call: TRBD1 (5 bases). Trimming shortened V by 3 bases and J by 5 bases, and 11 bases separated the two germline ends. Germline values: CDR1 MNHNS, CDR2 SASEGT. The CDR3 length is 15 residues. CDR3 DNA sequence: TGTGCCAGCAGTGAGGGCGCACAGGATAATTCACCCCTCCACTTT. Amino acids: CASSEGAQDNSPLHF.

The V call is TRBV11-2, the J call TRBJ2-1; D is uncertain. The V and J ends lost 4 bases and 8 bases respectively, with 15 bases between them. Germline CDR1 SGHAT, CDR2 FQNNGV. This CDR3 is 14 amino acids long. CDR3 in DNA: TGTGCCAGCAGCTCCAATTTTGGCGCCCATGAGCAGTTCTTC. Protein: CASSSNFGAHEQFF.

V usage is TRBV5-1 and J usage is TRBJ2-2; D is perhaps TRBD1 or TRBD2 (6 bases each). The CDR3 length is 15 residues. Per germline, CDR1 SGHRS and CDR2 YFSETQ. Trimming left V 4 bases short and J 3 bases short, with 13 bases between. The CDR3: CASSGGRMDTGELFF. The CDR3 DNA reads as TGCGCCAGCAGCGGGGGGCGAATGGACACCGGGGAGCTGTTTTTT.

The rearrangement links TRBV10-3 to TRBJ2-3, with 10 bases aligning to TRBD2. The ends lost 5 bases at V and 1 base at J; junction bases unmatched: 3. Germline CDR1 and CDR2: ENHRY and SYGVKD. This CDR3 has 15 residues. CDR3 DNA sequence: TGTGCCATCAGTCCTAGCGGGGGAGGCACAGATACGCAGTATTTT. Translation gives CAISPSGGGTDTQYF.

The V call is TRBV13, the J call TRBJ2-2; 7 bases map to TRBD2. J lost 0 bases, V lost 10 bases, and 11 bases had no gene match. Per the germline V gene, CDR1 is PRHDT and CDR2 is FYEKMQ (reference sequence). The CDR3 is made up of 16 amino acids. CDR3 coding DNA: TGTGCCACCCTAAGAGAGCGGGGCTCGAACACCGGGGAGCTGTTTTTT. Translation gives CATLRERGSNTGELFF.

The chain employs TRBV4-3 and TRBJ1-5; D may be TRBD1 (5 bases). The germline gives CDR1 LGHNA, CDR2 YSLEER. CDR3 size: 16 residues. V was trimmed by 0 bases and J by 1 base, leaving 10 bases between them. CDR3 region: CASSQEYSGSNQPQHF. The CDR3 DNA reads TGCGCCAGCAGCCAAGAATACTCAGGGAGCAATCAGCCCCAGCATTTT.

The V and J genes are TRBV28 and TRBJ1-1; 8 bases line up with TRBD1. The CDR3 has 17 amino acids. V was clipped by 1 base and J by 0 bases; unmatched bases: 7. Germline V lookup: CDR1 MDHEN, CDR2 SYDVKM. The CDR3 is CASSLSQGAAMNTEAFF. In DNA, the CDR3 is TGTGCCAGCAGTTTATCCCAGGGGGCGGCAATGAACACTGAAGCTTTCTTT.

This clone has a single count. The chain combines TRBV7-2 with TRBJ2-1; 11 bases are shared with TRBD2. V dropped 5 bases and J dropped 4; count of bases not matched to a gene: 4. Germline assignment: CDR1 SGHTA and CDR2 FQGNSA. This CDR3 spans 15 amino acids. The CDR3 DNA reads TGTGCCAGCAGCCTTACTAGCGGGGGATACAATGAGCAGTTCTTC. Translating gives CASSLTSGGYNEQFF. The complete variable domain, with remaining parts taken from reference TRBV7-2 and TRBJ2-1, reads GAGVSQSPSNKVTEKGKDVELRCDPISGHTALYWYRQSLGQGLEFLIYFQGNSAPDKSGLPSDRFSAERTGGSVSTLTIQRTQQEDSAVYLCASSLTSGGYNEQFFGPGTRLTVL.

CDR3 region: CAWSLGGESSYEQYF. DNA for the CDR3: TGTGCCTGGAGTCTCGGCGGGGAGAGCTCCTACGAGCAGTACTTC. The chain joins TRBV30 to TRBJ2-7; maybe TRBD2 (6 bases). Germline V CDR1 and CDR2: GTSNPN, SVGIG (reference sequence). The V and J ends lost 2 bases and 0 bases respectively, with 14 bases between them. This CDR3 is built from 15 residues.

This chain uses TRBV5-1 with TRBJ2-6; the match to TRBD1 covers 8 bases. CDR3 length: 17 residues. Germline loops: CDR1 SGHRS, CDR2 YFSETQ. Trimming took 4 bases from V and 0 from J; bases not matched to a gene: 6. The DNA for the CDR3 is TGCGCCAGCAGCCCCGGGACAGGCTTCTCTGGGGCCAACGTCCTGACTTTC. Encoded protein: CASSPGTGFSGANVLTF.

The V gene is TRBV9, the J gene TRBJ2-1; 7 nucleotides line up with TRBD1. This CDR3 has 15 residues. V was clipped by 2 bases and J by 5 bases; unmatched bases: 7. Per the germline V gene, CDR1 is SGDLS and CDR2 is YYNGEE. For the CDR3, the DNA is TGTGCCAGCAGCGTGACCGGGACAGCCGACAATGAGCAGTTCTTC. This encodes CASSVTGTADNEQFF. The full variable domain, completed using reference TRBV9 and TRBJ2-1, is DSGVTQTPKHLITATGQRVTLRCSPRSGDLSVYWYQQSLDQGLQFLIQYYNGEERAKGNILERFSAQQFPDLHSELNLSSLELGDSALYFCASSVTGTADNEQFFGPGTRLTVL.

V usage is TRBV7-9 and J usage is TRBJ1-4, with 10 bases that match TRBD1. The V and J ends lost 4 bases and 5 bases, in that order; junction bases with no gene match: 1. Germline values: CDR1 SEHNR, CDR2 FQNEAQ (reference sequence). The CDR3 extends over 14 amino acids. CDR3 bases: TGTGCCAGCAGCTCGGGACAGGGGAATGAAAAACTGTTTTTT. Translating gives CASSSGQGNEKLFF.

This clone was detected once. The CDR3 is CASSLDLGGEQFF. In DNA, the CDR3 is TGTGCCAGCAGCTTAGATCTGGGGGGCGAGCAGTTCTTC. The V gene is TRBV11-2, the J gene TRBJ2-1, with D perhaps TRBD1 or TRBD2 (6 bases each). Between the trimmed V and J ends, which lost 0 bases and 10 bases, there was a span of 10 bases. Germline values: CDR1 SGHAT, CDR2 FQNNGV. The CDR3 is made up of 13 amino acids.

The chain is built from TRBV2 and TRBJ1-4; possible D gene TRBD1, 5 bases. V shed 4 bases and J shed 5 bases, with 11 bases lying between them. CDR1 is SNHLY, CDR2 FYNNEI, per germline. The CDR3 runs 14 residues. Here the CDR3 reads CASSGGTYNEKLFF. The CDR3 DNA reads as TGTGCCAGCAGTGGGGGGACCTACAATGAAAAACTGTTTTTT.

This rearrangement joins TRBV28 to TRBJ1-1; no clear D. Germline values: CDR1 MDHEN, CDR2 SYDVKM. Trimming shortened V by 7 bases and J by 7 bases, and 19 bases separated the two germline ends. There are 14 residues in the CDR3. This CDR3 reads CASTPLGLTGEAFF. CDR3 coding DNA: TGTGCCAGCACTCCCTTAGGGCTGACTGGTGAAGCTTTCTTT.

The chain employs TRBV11-2 and TRBJ2-7, with 7 positions matching TRBD1. Looked up from germline, CDR1 is SGHAT and CDR2 is FQNNGV. Trimming cost V 5 bases and J 2 bases; bases outside gene matches: 6. The CDR3 has 14 amino acids. CDR3 amino acids: CASSHPGTAYEQYF. CDR3 DNA: TGTGCCAGCAGCCACCCCGGGACAGCCTACGAGCAGTACTTC.

The chain couples TRBV7-8 to TRBJ2-7, with 13 bases fitting TRBD2. The CDR3 length is 17 residues. Losses at the gene ends were 5 bases for V and 1 base for J; bases not matched to a gene: 8. From germline, CDR1 is SGHVS and CDR2 FQNEAQ. CDR3 sequence: CASSPSGLAGRSYEQYF. As DNA, the CDR3 is TGTGCCAGCAGCCCCTCGGGACTAGCGGGACGGTCCTACGAGCAGTACTTC. Drawing the rest from reference TRBV7-8 and TRBJ2-7, the complete variable domain is GAGVSQSPRYKVAKRGQDVALRCDPISGHVSLFWYQQALGQGPEFLTYFQNEAQLDKSGLPSDRFFAERPEGSVSTLKIQRTQQEDSAVYLCASSPSGLAGRSYEQYFGPGTRLTVT.

V and J are TRBV5-4 and TRBJ2-5; D may be TRBD1 or TRBD2 (5 bases each). Germline CDR1 SGHNT, CDR2 YYREEE (reference sequence). The CDR3 runs to 16 residues. Trimming removed 0 bases at V and 5 bases at J, with 17 bases between. The CDR3 loop reads CASSLDGPSGRETQYF. DNA for the CDR3: TGTGCCAGCAGCTTGGATGGACCATCGGGGCGGGAGACCCAGTACTTC. Full variable domain (rest looked up from reference TRBV5-4 and TRBJ2-5): ETGVTQSPTHLIKTRGQQVTLRCSSQSGHNTVSWYQQALGQGPQFIFQYYREEENGRGNFPPRFSGLQFPNYSSELNVNALELDDSALYLCASSLDGPSGRETQYFGPGTRLLVL.

This chain joins TRBV19 and TRBJ1-4, with D uncertain. This CDR3 is 17 amino acids long. V was trimmed by 5 bases and J by 0 bases, leaving 16 bases between them. Per germline, CDR1 LNHDA and CDR2 SQIVND (reference sequence). CDR3 coding DNA: TGTGCCAGTAGTCTGGCGGACGGAATTTCAACTAATGAAAAACTGTTTTTT. This codes for CASSLADGISTNEKLFF.

The rearrangement uses TRBV6-5 and TRBJ1-6, with unresolved D. Trimming removed 2 bases from V and 7 bases from J, with 15 bases in between. The CDR3 consists of 16 residues. From germline, CDR1 is MNHEY and CDR2 SVGAGI. The CDR3 bases are TGTGCCAGCAGTTACACACTGTCGCAGGACAATTCACCCCTCCACTTT. Its translation is CASSYTLSQDNSPLHF.

The rearrangement uses TRBV5-1 and TRBJ2-1, with D possibly being TRBD2 (7 bases). Germline V gene data show CDR1 as SGHRS and CDR2 as YFSETQ. This CDR3 contains 14 residues. The V gene lost 7 bases and the J gene lost 8 bases, with 19 bases spanning the gap. CDR3 coding DNA: TGCGCCAGCGGTTTAGGGGGAGGGAGGGATGAGCAGTTCTTC. Its translation is CASGLGGGRDEQFF. The whole variable domain, remainder taken from reference TRBV5-1 and TRBJ2-1, is KAGVTQTPRYLIKTRGQQVTLSCSPISGHRSVSWYQQTPGQGLQFLFEYFSETQRNKGNFPGRFSGRQFSNSRSEMNVSTLELGDSALYLCASGLGGGRDEQFFGPGTRLTVL.

In its sample, this clone was seen once. The rearrangement links TRBV2 to TRBJ2-1, with TRBD2 matching over 11 bases. Germline V gene data show CDR1 as SNHLY and CDR2 as FYNNEI. Trimming cost V 4 bases and J 5 bases; bases outside gene matches: 4. The CDR3 covers 15 residues. CDR3 in amino acids: CASSAGLAENNEQFF. CDR3 sequence (DNA): TGTGCCAGCAGTGCGGGACTAGCGGAGAACAATGAGCAGTTCTTC.

V gene TRBV29-1 combines with J gene TRBJ2-1; D may be TRBD1 or TRBD2 (5 bases each). V shed 4 bases and J shed 0 bases, with 13 bases lying between them. Per the germline V gene, CDR1 is SQVTM and CDR2 is ANQGSEA. The CDR3 length is 15 residues. DNA of the CDR3: TGCAGCGTTGGTGGGACGGAGAGCTCCTACAATGAGCAGTTCTTC. Translation gives CSVGGTESSYNEQFF.